Given below is one T cell receptor beta chain in context. The data originate from a study of blood T cell repertoires in COVID-19. Overall study: The United States, Italy and Spain were the sources of the acute and convalescent COVID-19 samples.

There are 16 residues in the CDR3. Germline assignment: CDR1 MDHEN and CDR2 SYDVKM. The J segment lost 5 bases and the V segment lost 6 bases, leaving 10 bases of the junction unmatched. Here immunoSEQ multiplex PCR was the method, and the copy in TCRdb shows in-frame clones only, minus some. The repertoire holds 90,000 to 100,000 clones, with approximately 84% as singletons. The clonotype comes from a woman of 80 years or more with acute or convalescent COVID-19. Sequenced input: peripheral blood. The J gene is TRBJ2-1, the V gene TRBV28; 10 nucleotides match TRBD2. Here the CDR3 DNA reads TGTGCCAGCAGCTCCCCTAGCGGGGGAAACCACAATGAGCAGTTCTTC. Residues: CASSSPSGGNHNEQFF.